Presented here are 18 T cell receptor beta chains from one specimen sequenced in a study of cytomegalovirus exposure and HLA in healthy donors. The PCR ran on 60 Vbeta and 13 Jbeta primers. Produced via immunoSEQ multiplex PCR; TCRdb's table is partial and in-frame only. In the table there are some 140,000 clones, 60% to 85% of which are singletons. What was sequenced was PBMCs. The receptors were gathered from a male donor in good health and CMV-seropositive.

Only one count was recorded for this clone. J is TRBJ2-7 and V is TRBV7-9, with a possible D match to TRBD1 (6 bases). CDR1 is SEHNR and CDR2 is FQNEAQ in the germline V gene (reference sequence). V lost 9 bases to trimming and J lost 0 bases, with 9 bases between them. The CDR3 is 12 residues long. The chain's CDR3 is CASKGDSYEQYF. The DNA for the CDR3 is TGTGCCAGTAAGGGGGACTCCTACGAGCAGTACTTC.

The chain recombines TRBV10-3 with TRBJ2-1, with D possibly matching TRBD2 (6 bases). Germline CDR1 ENHRY, CDR2 SYGVKD. Trimming stripped 9 bases from V and 2 bases from J, with 14 bases between. The CDR3 extends over 14 amino acids. The CDR3: CAIKSGETYNEQFF. The CDR3 DNA sequence: TGTGCCATTAAGTCGGGAGAAACCTACAATGAGCAGTTCTTC.

The V gene is TRBV5-5, the J gene TRBJ2-7; no clear D gene. Germline-derived CDR1 and CDR2 are SGHKS and YYEKEE (reference sequence). V was pared by 1 base and J by 3 bases, with 17 bases between. The CDR3 length is 16 residues. CDR3 sequence (DNA): TGTGCCAGCAGCTTGAGTCTTAGCCTAGACCTCTACGAGCAGTACTTC. Protein sequence: CASSLSLSLDLYEQYF.

Here the CDR3 reads CASSIAQGASYEQYF. The DNA for the CDR3 is TGTGCCAGTAGTATCGCCCAGGGGGCTTCCTACGAGCAGTACTTC. V gene TRBV19 combines with J gene TRBJ2-7; TRBD1 matches at 8 bases. The junction had 5 bases not matched to a gene; V was cut back by 3 bases and J by 1 base. The germline CDR1 and CDR2 sequences are LNHDA and SQIVND (reference sequence). This CDR3 is 15 amino acids long. The entire variable domain, with the rest obtained from reference TRBV19 and TRBJ2-7, is as follows: DGGITQSPKYLFRKEGQNVTLSCEQNLNHDAMYWYRQDPGQGLRLIYYSQIVNDFQKGDIAEGYSVSREKKESFPLTVTSAQKNPTAFYLCASSIAQGASYEQYFGPGTRLTVT.

This clone was seen just once. This chain uses TRBV19 with TRBJ1-5; D unresolved. The germline gives CDR1 LNHDA, CDR2 SQIVND (reference sequence). V was shortened by 3 bases and J by 4 bases, with 4 bases between the two germline ends. This CDR3 contains 12 residues. The CDR3 nucleotides are TGTGCCAGTAGTATTATGAATCAGCCCCAGCATTTT. This encodes CASSIMNQPQHF. Full variable domain (remainder filled in from reference TRBV19 and TRBJ1-5): DGGITQSPKYLFRKEGQNVTLSCEQNLNHDAMYWYRQDPGQGLRLIYYSQIVNDFQKGDIAEGYSVSREKKESFPLTVTSAQKNPTAFYLCASSIMNQPQHFGDGTRLSIL.

Concerning this clone: This CDR3 fails to terminate in the conserved phenylalanine or tryptophan, so it likely reflects a read error. The CDR3 DNA reads as TGTGCCAGCAGCAGGGGGTTCGGACAGGGGGAAACTGAAGCTTTCTCT. It is translated as CASSRGFGQGETEAFS. V and J are TRBV5-4 and TRBJ1-1, with 10 bases identical to TRBD1. This CDR3 has 16 residues. The germline CDR1 and CDR2 sequences are SGHNT and YYREEE (reference sequence). The V gene end was trimmed by 4 bases and the J gene end by 5 bases; junction bases not matched to a gene: 11.

The chain is built from TRBV7-2 and TRBJ2-3; D call uncertain. Trimming stripped 4 bases from V and 3 bases from J, with 11 bases between. In germline, CDR1 is SGHTA, CDR2 FQGNSA. The CDR3 loop spans 14 amino acids. The CDR3 bases are TGTGCCAGCAGCTCATACTTAGATACAGATACGCAGTATTTT. This translates into CASSSYLDTDTQYF.

The chain uses TRBV5-1 and TRBJ1-4, with 9 bases lining up with TRBD1. The ends lost 4 bases at V and 7 bases at J; junction bases unmatched: 5. CDR3 length: 14 residues. Germline values: CDR1 SGHRS, CDR2 YFSETQ. The CDR3 region has the DNA TGCGCCAGCAGCCAGGTGGGACAGGGTGAAAAACTGTTTTTT. Encoded protein: CASSQVGQGEKLFF. Together with reference TRBV5-1 and TRBJ1-4, the CDR3 gives the full variable domain: KAGVTQTPRYLIKTRGQQVTLSCSPISGHRSVSWYQQTPGQGLQFLFEYFSETQRNKGNFPGRFSGRQFSNSRSEMNVSTLELGDSALYLCASSQVGQGEKLFFGSGTQLSVL.

This clone has more than one count but fewer than ten. This chain connects TRBV19 to TRBJ2-1; 9 nucleotides agree with TRBD1. In germline, CDR1 is LNHDA, CDR2 SQIVND (reference sequence). J was trimmed by 9 bases and V by 3 bases; bases with no gene match: 12. The CDR3 covers 16 residues. This CDR3 is CASSMAPGTGFPEQFF. The CDR3 region has the DNA TGTGCCAGTAGTATGGCCCCCGGGACAGGGTTTCCTGAGCAGTTCTTC. Looking up the rest from reference TRBV19 and TRBJ2-1 gives the full variable domain: DGGITQSPKYLFRKEGQNVTLSCEQNLNHDAMYWYRQDPGQGLRLIYYSQIVNDFQKGDIAEGYSVSREKKESFPLTVTSAQKNPTAFYLCASSMAPGTGFPEQFFGPGTRLTVL.

The chain is built from TRBV25-1 and TRBJ2-5; 9 bases map to TRBD2. The germline V gene has CDR1 MGHDK and CDR2 SYGVNS. V lost 2 bases to trimming and J lost 5 bases; unmatched junction nucleotides: 6. The CDR3 runs to 15 residues. Written as DNA, the CDR3 is TGTGCCAGCAGTGAAACGGGGAGCGGGAGGGAGACCCAGTACTTC. This gives the protein CASSETGSGRETQYF.

The chain carries TRBV13 and TRBJ2-7; no clear D gene. This CDR3 region has 13 residues. V gave up 3 bases and J gave up 5 bases, with 11 bases separating them. Germline-derived CDR1 and CDR2 are PRHDT and FYEKMQ (reference sequence). CDR3 nucleotide sequence: TGTGCCAGCAGCTTCCTACCCGACAACGAGCAGTACTTC. Residues: CASSFLPDNEQYF.

As for this clone: An end of the junction does not agree with germline; a read error may underlie this. The chain is built from TRBV7-9 and TRBJ2-3; no clear D. This CDR3 has 14 residues. The V gene's germline CDR1 is SEHNR and CDR2 FQNEAQ (reference sequence). For the CDR3, the DNA is TGTTCCAGCAGCTTAGTGCAGGATCCAGATACGCAGTATTTT. Translated: CSSSLVQDPDTQYF.

V usage is TRBV19 and J usage is TRBJ1-4; unclear D gene. The CDR3 spans 13 residues. V gave up 7 bases and J gave up 0 bases, with 6 bases separating them. Germline values: CDR1 LNHDA, CDR2 SQIVND (reference sequence). Here the CDR3 reads CASMRSTNEKLFF. The CDR3 DNA reads TGTGCCAGTATGAGATCAACTAATGAAAAACTGTTTTTT.

This rearrangement joins TRBV5-4 to TRBJ2-2; weak D call: TRBD2 (5 bases). The CDR3 runs to 15 residues. The germline V gene has CDR1 SGHNT and CDR2 YYREEE (reference sequence). Between the trimmed V and J ends, which lost 0 bases and 5 bases, there was a span of 11 bases. The CDR3 region is CASSLVGRTTGELFF. The CDR3, as DNA: TGTGCCAGCAGCTTGGTAGGCAGGACTACCGGGGAGCTGTTTTTT. Together with reference TRBV5-4 and TRBJ2-2, the CDR3 gives the full variable domain: ETGVTQSPTHLIKTRGQQVTLRCSSQSGHNTVSWYQQALGQGPQFIFQYYREEENGRGNFPPRFSGLQFPNYSSELNVNALELDDSALYLCASSLVGRTTGELFFGEGSRLTVL.

V is TRBV29-1 and J is TRBJ2-1, with 12 bases fitting TRBD2. Trimming at V came to 4 bases and at J to 0 bases, leaving 7 bases not matched to a gene. Germline V gene lookup returns CDR1 SQVTM and CDR2 ANQGSEA. This CDR3 has 17 residues. This CDR3 is CSVAGTSGPSSYNEQFF. CDR3 bases: TGCAGCGTTGCCGGGACTAGCGGGCCCAGCTCCTACAATGAGCAGTTCTTC.

This clone was recorded once. V usage is TRBV18 and J usage is TRBJ2-1, with D perhaps matching TRBD1 (5 bases). V was pared by 3 bases and J by 9 bases, with 15 bases between. Germline V gives CDR1 KGHSH, CDR2 LQKENI. The CDR3 length is 14 residues. Here the CDR3 DNA reads TGTGCCAGCTCACCGCCTCCCCAGGGTACTGAGCAGTTCTTC. It encodes CASSPPPQGTEQFF.

This clone was seen once. The chain uses TRBV10-1 and TRBJ1-2; D might be TRBD1 (6 bases). V was shortened by 6 bases and J by 2 bases, with 16 bases between the two germline ends. The CDR3 runs to 15 residues. In germline, CDR1 is WNHNN, CDR2 SYGVQD (reference sequence). CDR3 sequence reads: CASRDNRVRNYGYTF. The CDR3 nucleotides are TGCGCCAGCAGAGATAACAGGGTTCGGAACTATGGCTACACCTTC.

V is TRBV5-1 and J is TRBJ1-1, with D possibly being TRBD1 (5 bases). Germline V CDR1 and CDR2: SGHRS, YFSETQ. The CDR3 is 13 residues long. V was clipped by 5 bases and J by 5 bases, with 13 bases between them. CDR3 nucleotides: TGCGCCAGCAGGTTTCAGGGAGGGACTGAAGCTTTCTTT. This translates into CASRFQGGTEAFF.